The next 26 T cell receptor beta chains were all read from a single sample in a study of cytomegalovirus exposure and HLA in healthy donors. Primers: 60 Vbeta forward and 13 Jbeta reverse. Profiling relied on immunoSEQ multiplex PCR, and the TCRdb table lists in-frame clones only, not all of them. The sample is made up of about 84,000 clones, and the top ten hold about 0.6% of it. The specimen sequenced was PBMCs. These receptors were collected from a man between 45 and 60 years old in good health and CMV-seronegative.

The chain uses TRBV20-1 and TRBJ2-3; the D is unclear. There are 11 residues in the CDR3. The V gene lost 2 bases and the J gene lost 3 bases, with 3 bases spanning the gap. CDR1 is DFQATT, CDR2 SNEGSKA, per germline (reference sequence). The CDR3 sequence is CSARLTDTQYF. The CDR3, as DNA: TGCAGTGCTAGATTAACAGATACGCAGTATTTT.

This rearrangement joins TRBV5-1 to TRBJ2-1, with 12 positions matching TRBD2. The CDR3 has 15 residues. With V trimmed by 2 bases and J by 10 bases, 7 bases remained unmatched. Germline CDR1 reads SGHRS; CDR2 reads YFSETQ. This CDR3 is CASSLLLAGGQEQFF. CDR3 sequence (DNA): TGCGCCAGCAGCTTACTCCTAGCGGGGGGGCAAGAGCAGTTCTTC. The full variable domain, rest sourced from reference TRBV5-1 and TRBJ2-1, is KAGVTQTPRYLIKTRGQQVTLSCSPISGHRSVSWYQQTPGQGLQFLFEYFSETQRNKGNFPGRFSGRQFSNSRSEMNVSTLELGDSALYLCASSLLLAGGQEQFFGPGTRLTVL.

The chain has TRBV10-3 and TRBJ1-6, with D maybe TRBD1 (6 bases). CDR3 length equals 12 residues. CDR1 and CDR2 (germline): ENHRY, SYGVKD. V shed 6 bases and J shed 6 bases, with 6 bases lying between them. CDR3 sequence (DNA): TGTGCCATCAGGACAGGTAATTCACCCCTCCACTTT. It specifies CAIRTGNSPLHF.

The chain uses TRBV2 and TRBJ1-1; D remains unclear. This CDR3 spans 14 amino acids. CDR1 and CDR2 from the germline V gene are SNHLY and FYNNEI. The V end lost 5 bases, the J end lost 4 bases, and 14 bases lay between the germline ends. This CDR3 is CASSPGFTGTEAFF. CDR3 nucleotides: TGTGCCAGCAGTCCTGGGTTTACGGGCACTGAAGCTTTCTTT. The whole variable domain, filled in from reference TRBV2 and TRBJ1-1, reads EPEVTQTPSHQVTQMGQEVILRCVPISNHLYFYWYRQILGQKVEFLVSFYNNEISEKSEIFDDQFSVERPDGSNFTLKIRSTKLEDSAMYFCASSPGFTGTEAFFGQGTRLTVV.

The chain combines TRBV7-9 with TRBJ1-4; 7 bases fit TRBD1. Germline lookup yields CDR1 SEHNR and CDR2 FQNEAQ (reference sequence). The CDR3 is 15 amino acids. Losses at the gene ends were 5 bases for V and 10 bases for J; bases not matched to a gene: 13. The CDR3 sequence is CASSGIGTVLGKLFF. The CDR3 nucleotides are TGTGCCAGCAGCGGAATAGGGACAGTGCTGGGAAAACTGTTTTTT.

The rearrangement uses TRBV5-6 and TRBJ2-5, with a tentative D call TRBD2 (7 bases). With the DNA end fitting TRBJ2-7 better, the J assignment may be wrong. From germline, CDR1 is SGHDT and CDR2 YYEEEE. The CDR3 runs 16 residues. The CDR3 nucleotides are TGTGCCAGCAGCTTGGGGGTCGGGGGGCCAACCTACGAGCAGTACTTC. This codes for CASSLGVGGPTYEQYF.

This chain uses TRBV6-5 with TRBJ2-1, with a weak D call TRBD1 (5 bases). The CDR3 spans 14 residues. Germline values: CDR1 MNHEY, CDR2 SVGAGI. The V gene lost 4 bases and the J gene lost 4 bases, with 11 bases spanning the gap. In nucleotides, the CDR3 is TGTGCCAGCAGTTCCATCGACAGATACAATGAGCAGTTCTTC. This translates into CASSSIDRYNEQFF.

This chain uses TRBV27 with TRBJ2-7; TRBD1 is a possible D gene (6 bases). V shed 3 bases and J shed 2 bases, with 11 bases lying between them. Germline-derived CDR1 and CDR2 are MNHEY and SMNVEV (reference sequence). This CDR3 comprises 14 residues. The CDR3 DNA follows: TGTGCCAGCAGTTTCGACAGGTCGACCTACGAGCAGTACTTC. Translation: CASSFDRSTYEQYF.

The chain is built from TRBV28 and TRBJ1-4; maybe TRBD1 (6 bases). Trimming removed 3 bases from V and 4 bases from J, with 27 bases in between. This CDR3 comprises 20 residues. Germline lookup yields CDR1 MDHEN and CDR2 SYDVKM. The CDR3 here is CASSFGRDPQKRGGNEKLFF. For the CDR3, the DNA is TGTGCCAGCAGTTTCGGTAGGGATCCACAGAAACGAGGGGGTAATGAAAAACTGTTTTTT.

The chain combines TRBV6-5 with TRBJ1-5; possibly TRBD1 for D (5 bases). The CDR3 loop spans 16 amino acids. CDR1 MNHEY and CDR2 SVGAGI come from the germline V gene. Trimming took off 0 bases at V and 2 bases at J, with 11 bases between the two ends. CDR3 residues: CASSYSGGVGNQPQHF. For the CDR3, the DNA is TGTGCCAGCAGTTACTCTGGAGGGGTGGGCAATCAGCCCCAGCATTTT.

The rearrangement uses TRBV5-1 and TRBJ2-1; 7 bases map to TRBD2. V gave up 2 bases and J gave up 3 bases; unmatched junction bases: 8. CDR1 and CDR2 from the germline V gene are SGHRS and YFSETQ. The CDR3 has 16 amino acids. This CDR3 reads CASSFRSGAIYNEQFF. The CDR3 region has the DNA TGCGCCAGCAGCTTTCGGAGCGGGGCCATCTACAATGAGCAGTTCTTC.

This chain uses TRBV19 with TRBJ1-4; 7 nucleotides line up with TRBD1. The germline V gene encodes CDR1 LNHDA and CDR2 SQIVND (reference sequence). The CDR3 covers 13 residues. V trimming: 6 bases; J trimming: 8 bases; junction bases outside the gene matches: 6. CDR3 residues: CASRPLQGEKLFF. The CDR3, as DNA: TGTGCCAGTAGACCCCTACAGGGGGAAAAACTGTTTTTT. Full variable domain (missing parts from reference TRBV19 and TRBJ1-4): DGGITQSPKYLFRKEGQNVTLSCEQNLNHDAMYWYRQDPGQGLRLIYYSQIVNDFQKGDIAEGYSVSREKKESFPLTVTSAQKNPTAFYLCASRPLQGEKLFFGSGTQLSVL.

The rearrangement links TRBV27 to TRBJ2-7; 10 nucleotides align to TRBD1. Per the germline V gene, CDR1 is MNHEY and CDR2 is SMNVEV (reference sequence). The CDR3 extends over 15 amino acids. Trimming removed 3 bases from V and 2 bases from J; junction bases left unmatched: 4. The chain's CDR3 is CASSLTGTGAYEQYF. The DNA for the CDR3 is TGTGCCAGCAGTTTGACCGGGACAGGGGCCTACGAGCAGTACTTC.

CDR3 sequence reads: CASSLPVTDTQYF. Written as DNA, the CDR3 is TGTGCCAGCAGCCTTCCGGTCACAGATACGCAGTATTTT. The V and J genes are TRBV9 and TRBJ2-3, with D unclear. The germline V and J ends were trimmed by 4 bases and 2 bases, with 8 bases remaining between them. The CDR3 is 13 residues long. The germline CDR1 and CDR2 sequences are SGDLS and YYNGEE.

The rearrangement joins TRBV4-2 to TRBJ2-3, with 12 bases lining up with TRBD2. The CDR3 runs to 16 residues. Germline lookup yields CDR1 LGHNA and CDR2 YNFKEQ. With V trimmed by 0 bases and J by 8 bases, 6 bases remained unmatched. The CDR3 sequence: CASSQDSLAGGGTQYF. The CDR3 coding sequence is TGTGCCAGCAGCCAAGATTCGCTAGCGGGGGGGGGTACGCAGTATTTT.

The CDR3 is CASSMYNEETQYF. The CDR3 DNA sequence: TGTGCCAGTAGTATGTACAATGAAGAGACCCAGTACTTC. The chain has TRBV19 and TRBJ2-5; D not resolved. The germline CDR1 and CDR2 sequences are LNHDA and SQIVND (reference sequence). The CDR3 has 13 amino acids. V lost 3 bases to trimming and J lost 3 bases, with 8 bases between them. Full variable domain (rest looked up from reference TRBV19 and TRBJ2-5): DGGITQSPKYLFRKEGQNVTLSCEQNLNHDAMYWYRQDPGQGLRLIYYSQIVNDFQKGDIAEGYSVSREKKESFPLTVTSAQKNPTAFYLCASSMYNEETQYFGPGTRLLVL.

CDR3 sequence (DNA): TGTGCCAGCAGTGAAGGGAGGGGACCTAACTATGGCTACACCTTC. Residues: CASSEGRGPNYGYTF. This chain connects TRBV6-1 to TRBJ1-2, with D possibly being TRBD1 (5 bases). Looked up from germline, CDR1 is MNHNS and CDR2 is SASEGT. V was clipped by 1 base and J by 0 bases, with 9 bases between them. The CDR3 runs 15 residues.

This chain links TRBV9 with TRBJ1-3; D gene uncertain. V lost 0 bases and J lost 4, with 17 bases in between. The CDR3 contains 17 residues. The germline CDR1 and CDR2 sequences are SGDLS and YYNGEE. DNA of the CDR3: TGTGCCAGCAGCGTAGGGGCCGCCGCTAATGCCGGAAACACCATATATTTT. Its translation: CASSVGAAANAGNTIYF.

This chain links TRBV27 with TRBJ1-1; D unclear. Between the trimmed V and J ends, which lost 1 base and 1 base, there was a span of 10 bases. Germline V lookup: CDR1 MNHEY, CDR2 SMNVEV (reference sequence). There are 15 residues in the CDR3. CDR3 sequence: CASSLWAGSNTEAFF. CDR3 bases: TGTGCCAGCAGTTTATGGGCGGGGTCGAACACTGAAGCTTTCTTT.

The genes are TRBV29-1 and TRBJ2-5; a weak D match, TRBD1 (5 bases). Trimming pared 3 bases from V and 3 bases from J, leaving 11 bases between. Germline V lookup: CDR1 SQVTM, CDR2 ANQGSEA. This CDR3 is built from 13 residues. CDR3 in DNA: TGCAGCGTTGATTTGGGCAGGGAAGAGACCCAGTACTTC. It specifies CSVDLGREETQYF.

The chain couples TRBV7-2 to TRBJ1-5, with D unresolved. Trimming took off 2 bases at V and 6 bases at J, with 11 bases between the two ends. The germline V gene encodes CDR1 SGHTA and CDR2 FQGNSA. This CDR3 is 14 amino acids long. The CDR3 spells CASSLLLGSQPQHF. The CDR3 nucleotides read TGTGCCAGCAGCTTACTTTTAGGGAGTCAGCCCCAGCATTTT.

The chain is built from TRBV2 and TRBJ2-7; 12 bases fit TRBD1. This CDR3 contains 14 residues. After removal of 8 bases from V and 5 bases from J, the junction contained 7 bases not matched to a gene. Germline-derived CDR1 and CDR2 are SNHLY and FYNNEI. CDR3 bases: TGTGCCAGCCTGGGGACAGGGGGCAGGAACGAGCAGTACTTC. It is translated as CASLGTGGRNEQYF.

The chain is built from TRBV27 and TRBJ1-4, with D tentatively TRBD1 (6 bases). Germline loops: CDR1 MNHEY, CDR2 SMNVEV (reference sequence). This CDR3 has 13 amino acids. The ends were cut back, 5 bases at V and 7 bases at J, with 11 bases in the middle. CDR3 amino acids: CASSPQGTEKLFF. The CDR3 nucleotides read TGTGCCAGCAGTCCACAGGGAACTGAAAAACTGTTTTTT.

The rearrangement links TRBV6-5 to TRBJ2-7; 10 positions match TRBD1. The germline gives CDR1 MNHEY, CDR2 SVGAGI. V was clipped by 8 bases and J by 7 bases; unmatched bases: 8. There are 13 residues in the CDR3. The CDR3 bases are TGTGCCAGCGCGCGACAGGGGGCGAGGGAGCAGTACTTC. It specifies CASARQGAREQYF.

V usage is TRBV10-3 and J usage is TRBJ2-2; 9 bases align to TRBD2. J was trimmed by 4 bases and V by 8 bases; bases with no gene match: 14. Germline CDR1 reads ENHRY; CDR2 reads SYGVKD. The CDR3 extends over 17 amino acids. Here the CDR3 reads CAIALGGAGGVTGELFF. The DNA of the CDR3 is TGTGCCATCGCCTTGGGAGGAGCGGGGGGAGTCACCGGGGAGCTGTTTTTT.

Concerning this clone itself: The same CDR3 arises from other DNA sequences in this sample as well. The chain joins TRBV6-1 to TRBJ1-6; 10 nucleotides line up with TRBD1. V trimming: 5 bases; J trimming: 7 bases; junction bases outside the gene matches: 2. CDR3 length: 14 amino acids. Germline CDR1 MNHNS, CDR2 SASEGT. The CDR3 loop reads CASSLTGGNSPLHF. The CDR3, as DNA: TGTGCCAGCAGTTTGACAGGGGGCAATTCACCCCTCCACTTT.